This T cell receptor beta chain was documented in a study of early T cells in non-severe SARS-CoV-2 infection. Study summary: With bulk RNA from unsorted whole blood as input, sequencing yielded unpaired chains.

The trim removed 2 bases at V and 7 bases at J, leaving 2 bases unmatched. The germline V gene has CDR1 MGHRA and CDR2 YSYEKL. The CDR3 covers 13 residues. Unique molecular identifiers (one per individual cDNA molecule) were attached. TCRdb re-called the 5' RACE reads through MiXCR, storing one row per CDR3 protein. The table has under 80,000 distinct CDR3 sequences, roughly 13% seen once; the top ten hold about 4.3%. Study results and limitations: The study's VDJdb matching favored anti-spike CD8 responses and missed private and CD4 specificities.

This clonotype was seen repeatedly, ten times or more. The target antigen is unknown. The genes are TRBV4-1 and TRBJ2-1; 7 bases agree with TRBD1. The source is an adult who was a healthcare worker with PCR-confirmed SARS-CoV-2 infection or an uninfected control (not recorded which). The sequencing input was whole blood. CDR3 in amino acids: CASSQLTGNEQFF. CDR3 bases: TGCGCCAGCAGCCAACTGACAGGGAATGAGCAGTTCTTC.